The subject of this entry is one T cell receptor (beta chain). Antigen specificity is unknown. Germline V lookup: CDR1 SGHAT, CDR2 FQNNGV. The germline V and J ends were trimmed by 0 bases and 0 bases, with 12 bases remaining between them. CDR3 size: 16 residues. The sample originates from a study of OX40 agonist ivuxolimab in advanced cancers. Study in general: Treatment of patients was with ivuxolimab, an agonistic anti-OX40 (CD134) antibody. Subjects had a mean age of approximately 60 years, with a range of roughly 20 to 79; about 83% were male. Study-level results: At 0.1 to 3.0 mg/kg and by week 6, clonal expansion occurred in CD4+ and CD8+ blood T cells.

Assay: immunoSEQ multiplex PCR; the TCRdb copy retains only in-frame clones and omits some. Of 100,000 to 130,000 clones in the sample, 75% to 95% are singletons; the top ten hold over 0.6%. The sample here was CD4+ or CD8+ T cells sorted from blood, taken in a trial of the OX40 agonist ivuxolimab. The TCR sequence derives from an adult with an advanced solid tumor such as melanoma, head and neck, liver or kidney cancer. This chain uses TRBV11-2 with TRBJ2-7; D not certain. CDR3 coding DNA: TGTGCCAGCAGCTTAGATCTAAGTGGGATCTCCTACGAGCAGTACTTC. Translating it yields CASSLDLSGISYEQYF. Complete variable domain (other parts from reference TRBV11-2 and TRBJ2-7): EAGVAQSPRYKIIEKRQSVAFWCNPISGHATLYWYQQILGQGPKLLIQFQNNGVVDDSQLPKDRFSAERLKGVDSTLKIQPAKLEDSAVYLCASSLDLSGISYEQYFGPGTRLTVT.